The 5 T cell receptor beta chains below come from one sample, sequenced in a study of OX40 agonist ivuxolimab in advanced cancers. TCRdb's table, derived via immunoSEQ multiplex PCR, lists solely in-frame clones and lacks some. The data show roughly 60,000 clones, with roughly 84% seen just once and about 2.9% held by the top ten. Sample: CD4+ or CD8+ T cells sorted from blood, taken in a trial of the OX40 agonist ivuxolimab. These TCRs come from an adult with an advanced solid tumor such as melanoma, head and neck, liver or kidney cancer.

This chain connects TRBV11-3 to TRBJ2-2; the D gene could be TRBD1 or TRBD2 (6 bases each). The CDR3 extends over 13 amino acids. The germline gives CDR1 SGHNT, CDR2 YENEEA. Trimming cost V 5 bases and J 6 bases, with 10 bases left between them. CDR3 sequence (DNA): TGTGCCAGCAGCCCGGAGGGGGCCGGGGAGCTGTTTTTT. Its translation is CASSPEGAGELFF.

The chain employs TRBV28 and TRBJ1-1; possible D gene TRBD1, 5 bases. The CDR3 loop spans 12 amino acids. CDR1 and CDR2 (germline): MDHEN, SYDVKM. Trimming took off 3 bases at V and 9 bases at J, with 11 bases between the two ends. The CDR3 DNA sequence: TGTGCCAGCAGTTTGAGGACACGACAAGCTTTCTTT. This encodes CASSLRTRQAFF.

This clone appeared a few times. V is TRBV15 and J is TRBJ2-7; D is perhaps TRBD2 (5 bases). Trimming removed 2 bases from V and 4 bases from J, with 12 bases in between. CDR3 length: 14 amino acids. In germline, CDR1 is LNHNV, CDR2 YYDKDF (reference sequence). The CDR3, as DNA: TGTGCCACCAGCAGATCCGGAGGCTTATACGAGCAGTACTTC. Protein: CATSRSGGLYEQYF.

The chain joins TRBV28 to TRBJ2-4, with D perhaps given as TRBD1 or TRBD2 (5 bases each). The CDR3 runs 18 residues. Germline V lookup: CDR1 MDHEN, CDR2 SYDVKM. Trimming pared 6 bases from V and 0 bases from J, leaving 21 bases between. CDR3 coding DNA: TGTGCCAGCAGCCGATCAGGGACCCGTGGGCTAGCCAAAAACATTCAGTACTTC. Amino acid sequence: CASSRSGTRGLAKNIQYF.

J is TRBJ2-1 and V is TRBV10-3; 8 bases agree with TRBD2. Trimming took 2 bases from V and 6 from J; bases not matched to a gene: 6. Germline V gives CDR1 ENHRY, CDR2 SYGVKD. The CDR3 extends over 15 amino acids. The CDR3 region is CAISESGRGGNEQFF. CDR3 bases: TGTGCCATCAGTGAGAGCGGGAGAGGGGGCAATGAGCAGTTCTTC.